These 12 T cell receptor beta chains came from one sample sequenced in a study of blood T cell repertoires in COVID-19. Generated by immunoSEQ multiplex PCR, the TCRdb table keeps only in-frame clones and is missing some. This sample has under 150,000 clones, with approximately 81% found just once. The sample comprised peripheral blood. The receptors originated from a man aged 45-65 years with acute or convalescent COVID-19.

The chain uses TRBV30 and TRBJ1-2; perhaps TRBD1 as D (6 bases). This CDR3 contains 15 residues. CDR1 is GTSNPN, CDR2 SVGIG, per germline (reference sequence). V was shortened by 0 bases and J by 0 bases, with 11 bases between the two germline ends. The DNA for the CDR3 is TGTGCCTGGAGTGTGTCAGGGGTTTCTAACTATGGCTACACCTTC. Translated, it gives CAWSVSGVSNYGYTF.

The chain employs TRBV30 and TRBJ1-6, with D perhaps TRBD1 (6 bases). This CDR3 is built from 13 residues. Germline lookup yields CDR1 GTSNPN and CDR2 SVGIG (reference sequence). V was clipped by 4 bases and J by 8 bases, with 12 bases between them. The CDR3 region is CAWKGETDSPLHF. CDR3 sequence (DNA): TGTGCCTGGAAGGGGGAGACGGATTCACCCCTCCACTTT.

The genes are TRBV30 and TRBJ2-3; 11 nucleotides align to TRBD2. V gave up 0 bases and J gave up 2 bases; unmatched junction bases: 1. The CDR3 runs to 15 residues. CDR1 is GTSNPN, CDR2 SVGIG, per germline (reference sequence). The CDR3 here is CAWSVLAGVTDTQYF. CDR3 in DNA: TGTGCCTGGAGTGTACTAGCGGGGGTCACAGATACGCAGTATTTT.

The chain joins TRBV6-1 to TRBJ1-1; 7 nucleotides align to TRBD1. The CDR3 length is 15 residues. Germline assignment: CDR1 MNHNS and CDR2 SASEGT. V lost 1 base, J lost 1 base, and 3 bases stayed unmatched. CDR3 nucleotide sequence: TGTGCCAGCAGTGAAGGACAGGGATGGAACACTGAAGCTTTCTTT. As protein: CASSEGQGWNTEAFF.

The rearrangement links TRBV7-3 to TRBJ2-3; 8 positions match TRBD2. V lost 4 bases and J lost 0; bases outside the gene matches: 3. This CDR3 has 15 amino acids. CDR1 and CDR2 (germline): SGHTA, FQGTGA. CDR3 sequence (DNA): TGTGCCAGCAGCTCCGCGGGGGGAAGCACAGATACGCAGTATTTT. The encoded protein is CASSSAGGSTDTQYF.

The V call is TRBV4-1, the J call TRBJ1-2; 9 nucleotides match TRBD1. Germline-derived CDR1 and CDR2 are MGHRA and YSYEKL. J was trimmed by 6 bases and V by 0 bases; bases with no gene match: 14. CDR3 size: 18 residues. The CDR3 loop is CASSQDDRPGTGLHGYTF. In DNA form, the CDR3 reads TGCGCCAGCAGCCAAGATGATAGACCGGGGACAGGGTTGCATGGCTACACCTTC.

The chain recombines TRBV3-1 (or the pseudogene TRBV3-2) with TRBJ2-3, with 12 bases fitting TRBD2. V gave up 1 base and J gave up 0 bases; unmatched junction bases: 8. Germline V CDR1 and CDR2: LGHDT, YNNKEL (reference sequence). This CDR3 has 19 amino acids. The DNA of the CDR3 is TGTGCCAGCAGCCAAGGGATCGGGACTAGCGGGCCCAGCACAGATACGCAGTATTTT. This codes for CASSQGIGTSGPSTDTQYF.

The chain couples TRBV5-1 to TRBJ1-5; no definite D call. Germline V CDR1 and CDR2: SGHRS, YFSETQ. V lost 2 bases, J lost 4 bases, and 19 bases lay in between. The CDR3 is made up of 17 amino acids. CDR3 sequence reads: CASSLPSTIASNQPQHF. The CDR3, as DNA: TGCGCCAGCAGCTTACCCTCCACAATAGCCTCTAATCAGCCCCAGCATTTT.

J is TRBJ1-2 and V is TRBV5-1, with 7 bases lining up with TRBD1. The CDR3 spans 16 residues. With V trimmed by 4 bases and J by 3 bases, 12 bases remained unmatched. Germline CDR1 SGHRS, CDR2 YFSETQ. The CDR3 here is CASSPETGTAHYGYTF. The CDR3 DNA reads TGCGCCAGCAGCCCGGAAACCGGGACAGCACACTATGGCTACACCTTC.

The chain is built from TRBV5-6 and TRBJ2-7; 12 positions match TRBD1. This CDR3 is 15 amino acids long. Germline CDR1 SGHDT, CDR2 YYEEEE. After removal of 3 bases from V and 0 bases from J, the junction contained 1 base not matched to a gene. This CDR3 is CASSWDRGPSYEQYF. DNA for the CDR3: TGTGCCAGCAGCTGGGACAGGGGGCCCTCCTACGAGCAGTACTTC.

The chain recombines TRBV2 with TRBJ2-5, with D possibly TRBD2 on 5 matching bases. The ends were cut back, 6 bases at V and 5 bases at J, with 10 bases in the middle. The germline CDR1 and CDR2 sequences are SNHLY and FYNNEI. CDR3 length: 12 amino acids. The CDR3 protein is CASRLEGETQYF. The CDR3 coding sequence is TGTGCCAGCAGACTAGAAGGCGAGACCCAGTACTTC.

This clone was observed a handful of times. The gene calls are TRBV15 and TRBJ1-2; possibly TRBD1 for D (5 bases). The CDR3 runs 15 residues. Germline CDR1 is LNHNV and CDR2 is YYDKDF (reference sequence). V dropped 0 bases and J dropped 4 bases, with 12 bases sitting between them. CDR3 protein: CATSREKGPVYGYTF. Written as DNA, the CDR3 is TGTGCCACCAGCAGAGAAAAGGGGCCCGTCTATGGCTACACCTTC.